Each of the 12 T cell receptor beta chains below was sequenced from the same sample in a study of human T cells and chemical hapten exposure. TCRdb re-analysed the RACE reads in MiXCR, keeping a single row per CDR3 protein. The sample yields 80,000 to 95,000 distinct CDR3 sequences, 11% seen once. Described time point: patch test 2, 6 weeks after DPC sensitization. The treatment here: therapeutic diphenylcyclopropenone sensitization with weekly scalp DPC. The specimen was whole blood, collected in connection with sensitization to the hapten diphenylcyclopropenone (DPC). The receptors here all came from a man aged 18 to 30 with alopecia areata. Some clones in this sample may be carry-over from other donors' samples.

This clonotype was picked up many times. V is TRBV7-8 and J is TRBJ1-5, with no clear D. The CDR3 is made up of 15 amino acids. Germline-derived CDR1 and CDR2 are SGHVS and FQNEAQ. V was trimmed by 6 bases and J by 3 bases, leaving 15 bases between them. The CDR3 coding sequence is TGTGCCAGCAGTAGGGATACCGTCTCCAATCAGCCCCAGCATTTT. Translating it yields CASSRDTVSNQPQHF.

The chain combines TRBV7-3 with TRBJ2-6; D perhaps matches TRBD1 (6 bases). There are 17 residues in the CDR3. V was shortened by 4 bases and J by 0 bases, with 13 bases between the two germline ends. The germline V gene encodes CDR1 SGHTA and CDR2 FQGTGA. CDR3 DNA sequence: TGTGCCAGCAGCTCAGGACAGTTTACCTCTGGGGCCAACGTCCTGACTTTC. Translation: CASSSGQFTSGANVLTF.

Only a few counts were recorded for this clonotype. The V gene is TRBV11-2, the J gene TRBJ1-5; D is possibly TRBD1 (6 bases). Germline V CDR1 and CDR2: SGHAT, FQNNGV. Trimming cost V 5 bases and J 2 bases, with 13 bases left between them. This CDR3 is 15 amino acids long. The CDR3 region has the DNA TGTGCCAGCAGCACAGGGACGGGTGGCAATCAGCCCCAGCATTTT. It yields the protein CASSTGTGGNQPQHF.

This clonotype was recorded many times. The J gene is TRBJ2-5, the V gene TRBV20-1; perhaps TRBD1 as D (5 bases). The CDR3 runs 13 residues. Per germline, CDR1 DFQATT and CDR2 SNEGSKA (reference sequence). Trimming took off 8 bases at V and 4 bases at J, with 17 bases between the two ends. CDR3: CSTMGQGGETQYF. As DNA, the CDR3 is TGCAGTACGATGGGGCAGGGCGGAGAGACCCAGTACTTC.

The chain couples TRBV20-1 to TRBJ1-1; weak D call: TRBD1 (6 bases). Trimming shortened V by 8 bases and J by 0 bases, and 10 bases separated the two germline ends. The CDR3 is made up of 12 amino acids. CDR1 and CDR2 from the germline V gene are DFQATT and SNEGSKA (reference sequence). CDR3 sequence reads: CSTQGMNTEAFF. The DNA of the CDR3 is TGCAGTACTCAGGGGATGAACACTGAAGCTTTCTTT.

The V gene is TRBV5-6, the J gene TRBJ1-5, with TRBD1 matching over 9 bases. CDR1 and CDR2 (germline): SGHDT, YYEEEE. J lost 4 bases, V lost 4 bases, and 6 bases had no gene match. The CDR3 spans 15 residues. Here the CDR3 reads CASSDGTGHNQPQHF. CDR3 nucleotides: TGTGCCAGCAGCGACGGGACAGGGCATAATCAGCCCCAGCATTTT.

CDR3 sequence: CASSLAPGTADTQYF. CDR3 in DNA: TGTGCCAGCAGCTTAGCGCCCGGGACAGCAGATACGCAGTATTTT. This chain links TRBV7-8 with TRBJ2-3; 7 bases fit TRBD1. Germline assignment: CDR1 SGHVS and CDR2 FQNEAQ. Unmatched junction bases numbered 4, after V lost 0 bases and J lost 4 bases. This CDR3 has 15 residues.

The chain uses TRBV11-2 and TRBJ2-3, with D possibly being TRBD2 (5 bases). Trimming left V 6 bases short and J 7 bases short, with 8 bases between. Germline lookup yields CDR1 SGHAT and CDR2 FQNNGV. CDR3 size: 11 residues. The CDR3 here is CASRGGNTQYF. CDR3 nucleotide sequence: TGTGCCAGCAGAGGAGGAAATACGCAGTATTTT.

The chain joins TRBV28 to TRBJ1-6; the D is unclear. The germline CDR1 and CDR2 sequences are MDHEN and SYDVKM. The CDR3 is made up of 14 amino acids. The V end was cut by 4 bases, the J end by 12 bases, with 16 bases between. The CDR3 DNA sequence: TGTGCCAGCAGTTCCGTCCCCCGTGAGGGACCCCTCCACTTT. This translates into CASSSVPREGPLHF.

This clonotype occurred a few times. The V call is TRBV29-1, the J call TRBJ2-1; TRBD1 agrees at 8 bases. CDR3 length equals 14 residues. V was clipped by 5 bases and J by 0 bases; unmatched bases: 3. CDR1 and CDR2 from the germline V gene are SQVTM and ANQGSEA. The CDR3 DNA is TGCAGCGTTATAACAGGGGGCTCCTACAATGAGCAGTTCTTC. Translation gives CSVITGGSYNEQFF.

Many counts were recorded for this clonotype. The chain recombines TRBV11-3 with TRBJ2-6, with D uncertain. V lost 5 bases to trimming and J lost 0 bases, with 2 bases between them. The V gene's germline CDR1 is SGHNT and CDR2 YENEEA. The CDR3 extends over 13 amino acids. As DNA, the CDR3 is TGTGCCAGCAGCGACTCTGGGGCCAACGTCCTGACTTTC. Translating it yields CASSDSGANVLTF. The full variable domain, its missing parts supplied by reference TRBV11-3 and TRBJ2-6, is EAGVVQSPRYKIIEKKQPVAFWCNPISGHNTLYWYLQNLGQGPELLIRYENEEAVDDSQLPKDRFSAERLKGVDSTLKIQPAELGDSAVYLCASSDSGANVLTFGAGSRLTVL.

This clonotype has only a few counts. The chain carries TRBV7-9 and TRBJ1-2; maybe TRBD1 (6 bases). This CDR3 has 12 residues. V lost 5 bases and J lost 3, with 7 bases in between. The germline gives CDR1 SEHNR, CDR2 FQNEAQ (reference sequence). Written as DNA, the CDR3 is TGTGCCAGCAGCCGACAGGACTATGGCTACACCTTC. It translates to CASSRQDYGYTF.